The 21 T cell receptor beta chains given below trace back to one sample, sequenced in a study of blood T cell repertoires in COVID-19. Profiling relied on immunoSEQ multiplex PCR, and the TCRdb table lists in-frame clones only, not all of them. Of roughly 100,000 clones listed, more than 85% are singletons. The sequenced material came from peripheral blood. These receptors all come from a human donor in a cohort sampled during active COVID-19.

The rearrangement uses TRBV10-2 and TRBJ2-1, with a tentative D call TRBD2 (6 bases). There are 13 residues in the CDR3. V lost 3 bases, J lost 10 bases, and 13 bases lay in between. Germline V CDR1 and CDR2: WSHSY, SAAADI. CDR3: CASSDVDRGEQFF. In DNA, the CDR3 is TGCGCCAGCAGTGACGTGGACCGGGGGGAGCAGTTCTTC.

The chain recombines TRBV7-2 with TRBJ2-7; D is ambiguous. Germline V CDR1 and CDR2: SGHTA, FQGNSA. The V gene lost 2 bases and the J gene lost 1 base, with 9 bases spanning the gap. The CDR3 has 14 residues. The CDR3 region is CASSLIPRSYEQYF. In nucleotides, the CDR3 is TGTGCCAGCAGCTTAATTCCGAGGTCCTACGAGCAGTACTTC.

The chain joins TRBV28 to TRBJ1-5; D gene ambiguous. Germline assignment: CDR1 MDHEN and CDR2 SYDVKM. CDR3 length equals 16 residues. The V gene lost 6 bases and the J gene lost 0 bases, with 15 bases spanning the gap. CDR3 region: CASSPESYYSNQPQHF. The CDR3 DNA reads as TGTGCCAGCAGCCCGGAGTCGTACTATAGCAATCAGCCCCAGCATTTT.

The chain uses TRBV5-1 and TRBJ1-1, with 10 nucleotides matching TRBD1. The CDR3 has 13 amino acids. J lost 6 bases, V lost 6 bases, and 5 bases had no gene match. The germline CDR1 and CDR2 sequences are SGHRS and YFSETQ. The CDR3 DNA sequence: TGCGCCAGCAAGGGGACAGGGGCCTCTGAAGCTTTCTTT. Translation gives CASKGTGASEAFF. The variable domain in full, with the rest retrieved from reference TRBV5-1 and TRBJ1-1, is KAGVTQTPRYLIKTRGQQVTLSCSPISGHRSVSWYQQTPGQGLQFLFEYFSETQRNKGNFPGRFSGRQFSNSRSEMNVSTLELGDSALYLCASKGTGASEAFFGQGTRLTVV.

This clone was recorded only once. The chain uses TRBV11-2 and TRBJ2-1; D remains unclear. With 1 base removed from V and 5 bases from J, the gap between germline ends came to 9 bases. The CDR3 is 14 amino acids. Germline V gene sequence: CDR1 SGHAT, CDR2 FQNNGV. The CDR3, as DNA: TGTGCCAGCAGCTTAGTGGGCACCCACAATGAGCAGTTCTTC. Encoded protein: CASSLVGTHNEQFF.

This sequence joins TRBV5-4 and TRBJ1-2; possibly TRBD1 for D (6 bases). The ends were cut back, 2 bases at V and 6 bases at J, with 14 bases in the middle. The V gene's germline CDR1 is SGHNT and CDR2 YYREEE (reference sequence). CDR3 length equals 14 residues. CDR3 amino acids: CASSFYGGADGYTF. The CDR3 nucleotides are TGTGCCAGCAGCTTCTACGGGGGGGCTGATGGCTACACCTTC.

V usage is TRBV7-2 and J usage is TRBJ1-2, with 7 positions matching TRBD1. Germline CDR1 SGHTA, CDR2 FQGNSA. V shed 1 base and J 8 bases; nucleotides not matched to a gene: 16. This CDR3 region has 17 residues. The CDR3 protein is CASSLGAQGHPRYGYTF. Here the CDR3 DNA reads TGTGCCAGCAGCTTAGGGGCACAGGGGCATCCGAGATACGGCTACACCTTC.

The chain combines TRBV5-1 with TRBJ1-5; D perhaps matches TRBD1 (6 bases). The CDR3 spans 15 residues. CDR1 and CDR2 (germline): SGHRS, YFSETQ. V lost 0 bases and J 5 bases, leaving 12 bases between the germline ends. CDR3 region: CASSLEGGTYQPQHF. As DNA, the CDR3 is TGCGCCAGCAGCTTGGAAGGGGGAACGTATCAGCCCCAGCATTTT.

J is TRBJ2-1 and V is TRBV9, with D tentatively TRBD2 (5 bases). The CDR3 is 14 residues long. Deletions cut 2 bases from V and 8 bases from J, with 14 bases between. CDR1 is SGDLS, CDR2 YYNGEE, per germline. The DNA of the CDR3 is TGTGCCAGCAGCGTTGACTGGACTTTCGATGAGCAGTTCTTC. The encoded protein is CASSVDWTFDEQFF. Variable domain in full (rest from reference TRBV9 and TRBJ2-1): DSGVTQTPKHLITATGQRVTLRCSPRSGDLSVYWYQQSLDQGLQFLIQYYNGEERAKGNILERFSAQQFPDLHSELNLSSLELGDSALYFCASSVDWTFDEQFFGPGTRLTVL.

This clone was counted a single time. This chain connects TRBV30 to TRBJ1-6; 10 bases are a match to TRBD1. The germline gives CDR1 GTSNPN, CDR2 SVGIG (reference sequence). The CDR3 has 17 residues. Trimming took 4 bases from V and 7 from J; bases not matched to a gene: 13. CDR3: CAWTPRDRGYYNSPLHF. The CDR3 nucleotides are TGTGCCTGGACTCCACGGGACAGGGGCTACTACAATTCACCCCTCCACTTT.

The genes are TRBV15 and TRBJ2-1; TRBD2 matches at 8 bases. Germline CDR1 LNHNV, CDR2 YYDKDF (reference sequence). The J segment lost 5 bases and the V segment lost 0 bases, leaving 12 bases of the junction unmatched. This CDR3 is built from 18 residues. CDR3 nucleotides: TGTGCCACCAGCAGAGATTTATTTGGGCTAGCGGGTCACAATGAGCAGTTCTTC. Amino acid sequence: CATSRDLFGLAGHNEQFF.

V and J are TRBV5-5 and TRBJ2-3, with D perhaps matching TRBD1 (5 bases). The CDR3 runs 15 residues. Deletions cut 2 bases from V and 5 bases from J, with 15 bases between. Germline V lookup: CDR1 SGHKS, CDR2 YYEKEE (reference sequence). The CDR3 nucleotides are TGTGCCAGCAGCTTAAGACGGCAGGGATTAGATACGCAGTATTTT. Translating gives CASSLRRQGLDTQYF.

This clone showed up just once. The J gene is TRBJ2-1, the V gene TRBV11-3; D perhaps matches TRBD2 (6 bases). V was pared by 5 bases and J by 10 bases, with 27 bases between. Germline CDR1 and CDR2: SGHNT and YENEEA. This CDR3 contains 17 residues. CDR3 DNA: TGTGCCAGCAGCCCCCGAATAGGCAGCGGGTCAACAAGGGAGCAGTTCTTC. Its translation: CASSPRIGSGSTREQFF.

The chain combines TRBV18 with TRBJ1-3, with D tentatively TRBD1 (6 bases). The CDR3 is made up of 16 amino acids. V was clipped by 2 bases and J by 3 bases, with 14 bases between them. CDR1 KGHSH and CDR2 LQKENI come from the germline V gene. This CDR3 is CASSPGQRTVGNTIYF. DNA of the CDR3: TGTGCCAGCTCACCAGGGCAGAGGACAGTTGGAAACACCATATATTTT.

The gene calls are TRBV4-3 and TRBJ1-2; 12 nucleotides align to TRBD1. The CDR3 consists of 16 residues. Trimming cost V 6 bases and J 2 bases; bases outside gene matches: 7. Germline V lookup: CDR1 LGHNA, CDR2 YSLEER. The CDR3 sequence is CASSKGTGGLNYGYTF. CDR3 in DNA: TGCGCCAGCAGTAAGGGGACAGGGGGCCTAAACTATGGCTACACCTTC.

This chain's CDR3 is CASGPAGTGPYEQYF. DNA of the CDR3: TGTGCTAGTGGTCCCGCCGGGACAGGGCCCTACGAGCAGTACTTC. The rearrangement joins TRBV12-5 to TRBJ2-7; 9 bases are shared with TRBD1. Germline trimming cut 5 bases from V and 2 bases from J; bases unmatched to any gene: 7. Germline loops: CDR1 LGHNT, CDR2 FRNRAP. This CDR3 has 15 amino acids.

The chain couples TRBV4-1 to TRBJ2-7; TRBD1 aligns across 7 bases. In germline, CDR1 is MGHRA, CDR2 YSYEKL. V trimming: 0 bases; J trimming: 0 bases; junction bases outside the gene matches: 5. The CDR3 has 16 residues. This chain's CDR3 is CASSQDFPGGSYEQYF. CDR3 sequence (DNA): TGCGCCAGCAGCCAAGATTTCCCAGGGGGCTCCTACGAGCAGTACTTC.

The rearrangement uses TRBV7-9 and TRBJ1-1; D is uncertain. Trimming stripped 4 bases from V and 7 bases from J, with 10 bases between. Germline CDR1 and CDR2: SEHNR and FQNEAQ (reference sequence). The CDR3 is 12 amino acids. The CDR3 bases are TGTGCCAGCAGCTCCCTCATAGTTGAAGCTTTCTTT. This encodes CASSSLIVEAFF.

This chain connects TRBV4-2 to TRBJ2-7; perhaps TRBD1 as D (5 bases). The CDR3 sequence is 16 residues long. The V end lost 0 bases, the J end lost 3 bases, and 15 bases lay between the germline ends. The germline CDR1 and CDR2 sequences are LGHNA and YNFKEQ. The CDR3 DNA reads as TGTGCCAGCAGCCAAGATCCGGCAGGGTCCTTCTACGAGCAGTACTTC. The encoded protein is CASSQDPAGSFYEQYF.

The rearrangement uses TRBV27 and TRBJ2-2; D is perhaps TRBD1 (5 bases). In germline, CDR1 is MNHEY, CDR2 SMNVEV (reference sequence). Deletions cut 2 bases from V and 0 bases from J, with 10 bases between. This CDR3 has 16 residues. The CDR3, as DNA: TGTGCCAGCAGTTTAGGTGACAGAGCGAACACCGGGGAGCTGTTTTTT. Its translation: CASSLGDRANTGELFF.

The chain joins TRBV29-1 to TRBJ1-1; 12 nucleotides align to TRBD1. Germline CDR1 and CDR2: SQVTM and ANQGSEA. Trimming took 6 bases from V and 0 from J; bases not matched to a gene: 8. This CDR3 is built from 16 residues. The CDR3 spells CSVGRDRGLLNTEAFF. CDR3 nucleotides: TGCAGCGTCGGCAGGGACAGGGGGCTTTTGAACACTGAAGCTTTCTTT.